This entry lists 23 T cell receptor beta chains sequenced from one sample in a study of a mutant IDH1 vaccine in newly diagnosed glioma (dated by TCRdb to the early 2020s). This specimen's time point label, interpreted: week 11, during vaccination. Each vaccine dose, consisting of 300 ug of a 20-mer mutant IDH1 peptide in Montanide, was administered subcutaneously with topical imiquimod. Libraries were prepared through the immunoSEQ multiplex PCR assay. TCRdb provides this immuneACCESS table in a form limited to in-frame rearrangements. Some clones are lacking; in checked studies, under half of them reflect an unresolved V gene, and why the rest are absent is not known. The sample yields about 130,000 clones; around 80% were counted once. 4.5% to 7% of the sample lies in the top ten. Their target antigens are unknown. Sample: PBMCs, taken from a glioma patient whose treatment included an IDH1 peptide vaccine. Source of these receptors: a man aged 35 to 55 with glioma.

V gene TRBV7-2 combines with J gene TRBJ2-4; D is possibly TRBD2 (7 bases). The V gene's germline CDR1 is SGHTA and CDR2 FQGNSA. This CDR3 has 17 residues. Trimming took 4 bases from V and 1 from J, leaving 17 bases between them. The DNA for the CDR3 is TGTGCCAGCAGCTCGGAGGGGGGGCGCGGGGCCAAAAACATTCAGTACTTC. This sequence encodes CASSSEGGRGAKNIQYF.

The chain employs TRBV4-1 and TRBJ2-6; 8 nucleotides align to TRBD1. CDR1 and CDR2 from the germline V gene are MGHRA and YSYEKL. J was trimmed by 1 base and V by 4 bases; bases with no gene match: 9. The CDR3 is 18 residues long. The CDR3 here is CASSLGGRGRSGANVLTF. The CDR3 DNA is TGCGCCAGCAGCCTTGGGGGCAGGGGGCGGTCTGGGGCCAACGTCCTGACTTTC.

This chain uses TRBV14 with TRBJ2-7; the D call may be TRBD1 or TRBD2 (6 bases each). V was pared by 4 bases and J by 8 bases, with 15 bases between. The CDR3 is made up of 13 amino acids. CDR1 is SGHDN and CDR2 is FVKESK in the germline V gene. The CDR3 loop reads CASSPEWRGKQYF. In DNA, the CDR3 is TGTGCCAGCAGCCCCGAATGGAGGGGGAAGCAGTACTTC. Drawing the rest from reference TRBV14 and TRBJ2-7, the complete variable domain is EAGVTQFPSHSVIEKGQTVTLRCDPISGHDNLYWYRRVMGKEIKFLLHFVKESKQDESGMPNNRFLAERTGGTYSTLKVQPAELEDSGVYFCASSPEWRGKQYFGPGTRLTVT.

This chain links TRBV18 with TRBJ2-6; D might be TRBD1 (5 bases). Germline V gene data show CDR1 as KGHSH and CDR2 as LQKENI. V lost 3 bases and J lost 1, with 10 bases in between. This CDR3 spans 16 amino acids. CDR3 DNA: TGTGCCAGCTCACCTATAGGACAATCTGGGGCCAACGTCCTGACTTTC. Protein: CASSPIGQSGANVLTF.

V and J are TRBV9 and TRBJ1-3, with D unresolved. Trimming cost V 3 bases and J 14 bases, with 18 bases left between them. Germline V gene sequence: CDR1 SGDLS, CDR2 YYNGEE. The CDR3 totals 13 residues. The chain's CDR3 is CASSAKDGGYLYF. CDR3 in DNA: TGTGCCAGCAGCGCAAAAGACGGCGGGTATCTATATTTT.

This clone was picked up one time. In DNA form, the CDR3 reads TGTGCCACCAGCAGAGAGATTACAGGGATCGGCAATGAGCAGTTCTTC. As protein: CATSREITGIGNEQFF. The rearrangement joins TRBV15 to TRBJ2-1, with D possibly TRBD1 on 6 matching bases. V lost 0 bases, J lost 6 bases, and 15 bases lay in between. Germline V gives CDR1 LNHNV, CDR2 YYDKDF (reference sequence). The CDR3 loop spans 16 amino acids.

The genes are TRBV10-3 and TRBJ2-3; D is perhaps TRBD1 or TRBD2 (7 bases each). Trimming removed 2 bases from V and 3 bases from J, with 21 bases in between. Germline loops: CDR1 ENHRY, CDR2 SYGVKD. This CDR3 is 18 amino acids long. The CDR3 loop reads CAISEPRSSGGATDTQYF. In DNA, the CDR3 is TGTGCCATCAGTGAGCCGAGGTCGTCAGGGGGGGCTACAGATACGCAGTATTTT.

This clone showed up just once. The rearrangement links TRBV2 to TRBJ2-7, with unresolved D. The V gene lost 6 bases and the J gene lost 4 bases, with 4 bases spanning the gap. This CDR3 is 10 amino acids long. The V gene's germline CDR1 is SNHLY and CDR2 FYNNEI. This chain's CDR3 is CASRDYEQYF. Written as DNA, the CDR3 is TGTGCCAGCAGAGATTACGAGCAGTACTTC. The entire variable domain, with the rest obtained from reference TRBV2 and TRBJ2-7, is as follows: EPEVTQTPSHQVTQMGQEVILRCVPISNHLYFYWYRQILGQKVEFLVSFYNNEISEKSEIFDDQFSVERPDGSNFTLKIRSTKLEDSAMYFCASRDYEQYFGPGTRLTVT.

V usage is TRBV6-5 and J usage is TRBJ1-1; 7 positions match TRBD1. V gave up 6 bases and J gave up 4 bases; unmatched junction bases: 5. The CDR3 runs to 13 residues. Germline V lookup: CDR1 MNHEY, CDR2 SVGAGI. This CDR3 reads CASRPTGVTEAFF. CDR3 sequence (DNA): TGTGCCAGCAGGCCAACAGGGGTCACTGAAGCTTTCTTT.

This chain connects TRBV4-3 to TRBJ2-5, with TRBD2 as a possible D gene (6 bases). The CDR3 contains 18 residues. Germline V gives CDR1 LGHNA, CDR2 YSLEER. Trimming took 0 bases from V and 1 from J, leaving 18 bases between them. Here the CDR3 DNA reads TGCGCCAGCAGCCAAGATCGTAGGAGGGGCGGTGGCCAAGAGACCCAGTACTTC. Translated: CASSQDRRRGGGQETQYF.

This chain joins TRBV19 and TRBJ2-5; no reliable D call. The V gene's germline CDR1 is LNHDA and CDR2 SQIVND (reference sequence). V lost 5 bases, J lost 5 bases, and 12 bases lay in between. This CDR3 comprises 13 residues. The chain's CDR3 is CASSWTTGETQYF. CDR3 DNA: TGTGCCAGTAGTTGGACCACTGGGGAGACCCAGTACTTC.

This clone has only a few counts. This chain joins TRBV5-6 and TRBJ2-3; 9 bases agree with TRBD1. V was pared by 2 bases and J by 5 bases, with 9 bases of the junction left unmatched. This CDR3 comprises 16 residues. CDR1 and CDR2 (germline): SGHDT, YYEEEE. The CDR3 reads CASSFSQGAAGDTQYF. In DNA form, the CDR3 reads TGTGCCAGCAGCTTTTCACAGGGGGCGGCCGGAGATACGCAGTATTTT. The full variable domain, with the rest looked up from reference TRBV5-6 and TRBJ2-3, is DAGVTQSPTHLIKTRGQQVTLRCSPKSGHDTVSWYQQALGQGPQFIFQYYEEEERQRGNFPDRFSGHQFPNYSSELNVNALLLGDSALYLCASSFSQGAAGDTQYFGPGTRLTVL.

The chain recombines TRBV18 with TRBJ2-5, with 7 bases that match TRBD1. The V gene end was trimmed by 2 bases and the J gene end by 3 bases; junction bases not matched to a gene: 3. The CDR3 consists of 14 residues. CDR1 and CDR2 (germline): KGHSH, LQKENI. The CDR3 loop is CASSPVRGKETQYF. CDR3 bases: TGTGCCAGCTCACCAGTCAGGGGGAAAGAGACCCAGTACTTC.

On this clone itself: The junction differs from germline at one of its ends, possibly a read error. CDR3 region: CASSDPGDSSNF. The CDR3 bases are TGTGCCAGCAGTGACCCCGGGGACAGTTCCAACTTC. The chain uses TRBV2 and TRBJ2-7; 7 nucleotides match TRBD1. Germline CDR1 is SNHLY and CDR2 is FYNNEI. This CDR3 is 12 amino acids long. Looking up the rest from reference TRBV2 and TRBJ2-7 gives the full variable domain: EPEVTQTPSHQVTQMGQEVILRCVPISNHLYFYWYRQILGQKVEFLVSFYNNEISEKSEIFDDQFSVERPDGSNFTLKIRSTKLEDSAMYFCASSDPGDSSNFGPGTRLTVT.

DNA for the CDR3: TGTGCCAGCAGCACCGGGACTAGCGGGATCAACGAGCAGTACTTC. It encodes CASSTGTSGINEQYF. The chain is built from TRBV7-3 and TRBJ2-7, with 13 bases identical to TRBD2. This CDR3 has 15 residues. Germline V gene data show CDR1 as SGHTA and CDR2 as FQGTGA. The V and J ends lost 5 bases and 5 bases, in that order; junction bases with no gene match: 6.

The J gene is TRBJ2-2, the V gene TRBV7-2; no definite D call. The CDR3 is 14 residues long. Germline lookup yields CDR1 SGHTA and CDR2 FQGNSA. The V and J ends lost 4 bases and 6 bases respectively, with 12 bases between them. CDR3 sequence: CASSSKLGPGELFF. CDR3 bases: TGTGCCAGCAGCTCGAAACTTGGTCCCGGGGAGCTGTTTTTT.

The chain recombines TRBV5-4 with TRBJ2-7; 8 bases fit TRBD2. CDR1 SGHNT and CDR2 YYREEE come from the germline V gene (reference sequence). After removal of 2 bases from V and 2 bases from J, the junction contained 9 bases not matched to a gene. The CDR3 consists of 16 residues. CDR3 amino acids: CASSLEGGRKTYEQYF. For the CDR3, the DNA is TGTGCCAGCAGCTTAGAAGGCGGGAGGAAGACCTACGAGCAGTACTTC.

On this clone: It is unclear where the CDR3 begins or ends on the DNA, so no DNA is shown, and the CDR3 is as TCRdb lists it. CDR3 sequence reads: CASSQDWGHGNF. The V call is TRBV4-1, the J call TRBJ2-7; TRBD1 is the table's D call, not checked against the DNA. The CDR3 is 12 amino acids long, termini counted. Germline assignment: CDR1 MGHRA and CDR2 YSYEKL.

The chain couples TRBV6-5 to TRBJ2-2; a weak D match, TRBD1 (5 bases). V lost 9 bases and J lost 3, with 17 bases in between. The CDR3 contains 15 residues. CDR1 and CDR2 from the germline V gene are MNHEY and SVGAGI. DNA for the CDR3: TGTGCCAGTTCCTGGGTGAAGGGGTACACCGGGGAGCTGTTTTTT. Amino acids: CASSWVKGYTGELFF.

The chain uses TRBV5-5 and TRBJ1-4; D unclear. The length of the CDR3 is 15 residues. CDR1 is SGHKS and CDR2 is YYEKEE in the germline V gene (reference sequence). Trimming took 0 bases from V and 5 from J, leaving 11 bases between them. The CDR3 sequence is CASSLEGIGNEKLFF. The CDR3 DNA reads TGTGCCAGCAGCTTGGAAGGGATCGGCAATGAAAAACTGTTTTTT.

This clone was found a few times. The rearrangement uses TRBV6-5 and TRBJ1-1, with a possible D match to TRBD1 (5 bases). Germline V gene lookup returns CDR1 MNHEY and CDR2 SVGAGI. The CDR3 is 13 residues long. Trimming took 0 bases from V and 7 from J, leaving 9 bases between them. CDR3: CASSYSGLIEAFF. In nucleotides, the CDR3 is TGTGCCAGCAGTTACTCGGGACTAATTGAAGCTTTCTTT.

J is TRBJ1-4 and V is TRBV6-5, with 10 nucleotides matching TRBD1. Germline V lookup: CDR1 MNHEY, CDR2 SVGAGI. This CDR3 has 16 amino acids. Trimming took 2 bases from V and 6 from J; bases not matched to a gene: 6. The CDR3 nucleotides read TGTGCCAGCAGTTACGCCCGACAGGGGGCTTATGAAAAACTGTTTTTT. Its protein product is CASSYARQGAYEKLFF.

This clone is judged medium-sized (0.01 to 0.1%). This chain links TRBV19 with TRBJ1-5; maybe TRBD1 (6 bases). The V end lost 7 bases, the J end lost 6 bases, and 13 bases lay between the germline ends. Germline loops: CDR1 LNHDA, CDR2 SQIVND (reference sequence). The CDR3 loop spans 13 amino acids. The CDR3 here is CASNGGLIQPQHF. The CDR3 nucleotides read TGTGCCAGTAACGGGGGGCTGATTCAGCCCCAGCATTTT.